Listed here is a single T cell receptor (beta chain). This sample is drawn from a study of blood T cell repertoires in COVID-19. On the study more broadly: From the United States, Italy and Spain came samples of acute and convalescent COVID-19. Sources were T cells, B-cell-depleted T cells, or PBMCs; the material itself was cDNA or gDNA.

Source study methods: Using reference gene primer amplification, nucleated cell counts were estimated. Sequencing was performed with immunoSEQ multiplex PCR; in TCRdb, only in-frame clones are kept and a portion is missing. The V and J calls and clone size were taken over from that table, and D and trimming were inferred from the DNA. The profile covers approximately 150,000 clones, with less than 90% appearing a single time and more than 1.4% taken by the ten largest. From germline, CDR1 is LNHDA and CDR2 SQIVND (reference sequence). V lost 8 bases to trimming and J lost 0 bases; unmatched junction nucleotides: 17. This CDR3 comprises 19 residues.

The chain couples TRBV19 to TRBJ1-3; 9 bases match TRBD1. The source material was peripheral blood. The sequence was obtained from a man between 60 and 70 years old with acute or convalescent COVID-19. CDR3 nucleotides: TGTGCCAGTGTTCCTACCGGGACAGGGCGGAAAGACTCTGGAAACACCATATATTTT. Translating gives CASVPTGTGRKDSGNTIYF.